This T cell receptor (beta chain) derives from a study of cytomegalovirus exposure and HLA in healthy donors. The V gene end was trimmed by 3 bases and the J gene end by 4 bases; junction bases not matched to a gene: 10. CDR3 length equals 17 residues. Germline values: CDR1 SGHRS, CDR2 YFSETQ. This clone came up once. Primers: 60 Vbeta forward and 13 Jbeta reverse. The method was immunoSEQ multiplex PCR; TCRdb's version includes in-frame clones alone and lacks a portion of them. The sample has around 100,000 clones, about 70% seen once. This rearrangement joins TRBV5-1 to TRBJ2-2, with 9 bases that match TRBD2. The sample comprised PBMCs. This receptor was obtained from a woman aged 25 to 39 in good health and CMV-seronegative. DNA of the CDR3: TGCGCCAGCAGCTCCGGGTCCAGCGGGAGGCGCACCGGGGAGCTGTTTTTT. It translates to CASSSGSSGRRTGELFF.